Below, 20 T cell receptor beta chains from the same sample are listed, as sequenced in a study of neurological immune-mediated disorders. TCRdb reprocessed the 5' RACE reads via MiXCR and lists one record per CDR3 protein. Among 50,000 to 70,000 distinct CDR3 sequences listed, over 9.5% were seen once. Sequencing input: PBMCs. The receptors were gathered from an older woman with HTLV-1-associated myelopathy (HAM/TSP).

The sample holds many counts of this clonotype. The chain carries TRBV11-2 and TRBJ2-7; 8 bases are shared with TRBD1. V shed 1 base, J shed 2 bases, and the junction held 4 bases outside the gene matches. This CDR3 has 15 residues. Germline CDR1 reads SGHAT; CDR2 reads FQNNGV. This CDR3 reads CASSLGTGGTYEQYF. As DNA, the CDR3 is TGTGCCAGCAGCTTAGGAACAGGGGGGACCTACGAGCAGTACTTC.

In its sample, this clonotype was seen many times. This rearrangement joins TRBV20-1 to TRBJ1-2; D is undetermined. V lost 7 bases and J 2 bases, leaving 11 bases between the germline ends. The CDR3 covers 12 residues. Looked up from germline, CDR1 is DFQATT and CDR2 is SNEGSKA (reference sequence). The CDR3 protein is CSVKQGNYGYTF. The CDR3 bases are TGCAGTGTAAAGCAAGGAAACTATGGCTACACCTTC.

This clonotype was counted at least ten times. CDR3 amino acids: CASSGYMGLAGGNEQFF. The CDR3 region has the DNA TGTGCCAGCAGCGGTTACATGGGACTAGCGGGAGGCAATGAGCAGTTCTTC. The rearrangement links TRBV2 to TRBJ2-1, with 15 bases that match TRBD2. With V trimmed by 6 bases and J by 6 bases, 9 bases remained unmatched. The germline V gene has CDR1 SNHLY and CDR2 FYNNEI. This CDR3 contains 17 residues.

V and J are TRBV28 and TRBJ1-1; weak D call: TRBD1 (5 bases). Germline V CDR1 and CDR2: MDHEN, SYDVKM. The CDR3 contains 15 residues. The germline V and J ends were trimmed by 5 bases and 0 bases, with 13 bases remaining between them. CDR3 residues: CASSTAGNMNTEAFF. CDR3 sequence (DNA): TGTGCCAGCAGTACGGCAGGGAACATGAACACTGAAGCTTTCTTT.

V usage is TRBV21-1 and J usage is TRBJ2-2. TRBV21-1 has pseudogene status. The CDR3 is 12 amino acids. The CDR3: CDSSKRGGELFF. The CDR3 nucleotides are TGTGACAGCAGCAAAAGAGGCGGGGAGCTGTTTTTT.

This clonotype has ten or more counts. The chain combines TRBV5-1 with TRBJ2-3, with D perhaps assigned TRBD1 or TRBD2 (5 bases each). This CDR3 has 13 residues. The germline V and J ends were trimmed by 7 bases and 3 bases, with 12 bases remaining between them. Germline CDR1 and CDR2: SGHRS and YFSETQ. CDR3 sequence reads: CASVRDQTDTQYF. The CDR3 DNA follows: TGCGCCAGCGTCCGGGACCAGACAGATACGCAGTATTTT.

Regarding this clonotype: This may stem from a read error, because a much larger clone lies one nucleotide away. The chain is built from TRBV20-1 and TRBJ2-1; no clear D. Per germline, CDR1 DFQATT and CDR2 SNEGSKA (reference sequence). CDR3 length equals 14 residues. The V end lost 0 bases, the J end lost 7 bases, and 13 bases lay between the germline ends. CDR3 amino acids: CSARDPFTENEQFF. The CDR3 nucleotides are TGCAGTGCTAGAGATCCGTTTACAGAAAATGAGCAGTTCTTC.

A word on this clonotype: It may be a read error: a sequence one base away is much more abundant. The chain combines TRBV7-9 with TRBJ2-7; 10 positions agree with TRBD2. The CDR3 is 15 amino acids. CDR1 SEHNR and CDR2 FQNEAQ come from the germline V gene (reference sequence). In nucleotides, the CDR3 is TGTCCCAGCAGCTTAGGAACTAGCGGGAACAACGAGCAGTACTTC. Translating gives CPSSLGTSGNNEQYF. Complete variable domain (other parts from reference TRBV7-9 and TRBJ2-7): DTGVSQNPRHKITKRGQNVTFRCDPISEHNRLYWYRQTLGQGPEFLTYFQNEAQLEKSRLLSDRFSAERPKGSFSTLEIQRTEQGDSAMYLCPSSLGTSGNNEQYFGPGTRLTVT.

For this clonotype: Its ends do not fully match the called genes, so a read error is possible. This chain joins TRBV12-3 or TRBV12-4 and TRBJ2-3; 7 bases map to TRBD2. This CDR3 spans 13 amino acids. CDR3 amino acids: CVSTRGGLGTQYF. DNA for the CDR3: TGTGTCAGCACCCGGGGAGGGCTTGGGACGCAGTATTTT.

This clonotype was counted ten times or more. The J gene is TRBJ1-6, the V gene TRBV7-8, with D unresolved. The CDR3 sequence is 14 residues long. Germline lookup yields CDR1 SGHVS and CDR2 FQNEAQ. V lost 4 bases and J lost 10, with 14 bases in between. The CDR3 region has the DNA TGTGCCAGCAGCTCGGACGGCCTAGGGTCACCCCTCCACTTT. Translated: CASSSDGLGSPLHF. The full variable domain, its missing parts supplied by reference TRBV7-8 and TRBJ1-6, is GAGVSQSPRYKVAKRGQDVALRCDPISGHVSLFWYQQALGQGPEFLTYFQNEAQLDKSGLPSDRFFAERPEGSVSTLKIQRTQQEDSAVYLCASSSDGLGSPLHFGNGTRLTVT.

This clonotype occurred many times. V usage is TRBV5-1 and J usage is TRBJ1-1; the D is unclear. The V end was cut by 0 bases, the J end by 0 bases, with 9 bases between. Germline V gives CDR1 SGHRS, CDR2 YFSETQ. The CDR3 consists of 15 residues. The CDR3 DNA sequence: TGCGCCAGCAGCTTGGGTCCAGGCCTGAACACTGAAGCTTTCTTT. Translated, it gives CASSLGPGLNTEAFF. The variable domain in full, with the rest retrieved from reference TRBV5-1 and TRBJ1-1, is KAGVTQTPRYLIKTRGQQVTLSCSPISGHRSVSWYQQTPGQGLQFLFEYFSETQRNKGNFPGRFSGRQFSNSRSEMNVSTLELGDSALYLCASSLGPGLNTEAFFGQGTRLTVV.

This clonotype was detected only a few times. CDR3 coding DNA: TGCAGCGCGCTGAGGGGGAGCAACACTGAAGCTTTCTTT. Residues: CSALRGSNTEAFF. This sequence joins TRBV29-1 and TRBJ1-1, with D possibly TRBD1 on 6 matching bases. Germline CDR1 SQVTM, CDR2 ANQGSEA. V was pared by 7 bases and J by 2 bases, with 14 bases between. The CDR3 runs 13 residues.

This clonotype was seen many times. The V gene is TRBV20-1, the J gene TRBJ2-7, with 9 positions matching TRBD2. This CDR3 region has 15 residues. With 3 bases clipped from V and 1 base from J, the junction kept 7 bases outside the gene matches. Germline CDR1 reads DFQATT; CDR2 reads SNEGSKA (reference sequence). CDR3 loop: CSASSMAGGSYEQYF. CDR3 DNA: TGCAGTGCTAGCTCAATGGCGGGAGGGTCCTACGAGCAGTACTTC.

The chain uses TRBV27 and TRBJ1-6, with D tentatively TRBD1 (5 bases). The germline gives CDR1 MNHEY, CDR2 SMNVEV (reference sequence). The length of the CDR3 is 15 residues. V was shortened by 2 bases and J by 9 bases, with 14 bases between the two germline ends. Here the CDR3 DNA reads TGTGCCAGCAGTTTAGTGGGGACCCACGGTTCACCCCTCCACTTT. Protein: CASSLVGTHGSPLHF.

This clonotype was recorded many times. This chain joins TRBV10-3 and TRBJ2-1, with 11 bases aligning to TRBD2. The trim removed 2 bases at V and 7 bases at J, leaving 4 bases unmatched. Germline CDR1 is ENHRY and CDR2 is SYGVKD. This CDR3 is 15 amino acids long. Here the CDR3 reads CAISEQSSGRNEQFF. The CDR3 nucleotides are TGTGCCATCAGTGAGCAGTCTAGCGGGAGGAATGAGCAGTTCTTC.

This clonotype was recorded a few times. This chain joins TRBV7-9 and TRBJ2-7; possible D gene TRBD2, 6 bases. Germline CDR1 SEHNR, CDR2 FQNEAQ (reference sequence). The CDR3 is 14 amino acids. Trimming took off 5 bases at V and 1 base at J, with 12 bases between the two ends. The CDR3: CASSHFRGSYEQYF. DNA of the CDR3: TGTGCCAGCAGCCATTTCCGGGGGTCCTACGAGCAGTACTTC.

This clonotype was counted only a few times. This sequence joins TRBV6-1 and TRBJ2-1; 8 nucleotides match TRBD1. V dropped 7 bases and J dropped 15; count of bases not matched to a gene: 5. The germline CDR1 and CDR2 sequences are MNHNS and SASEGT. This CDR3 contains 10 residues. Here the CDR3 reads CASTGGRMFF. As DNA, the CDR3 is TGTGCCAGCACAGGGGGCCGGATGTTCTTC.

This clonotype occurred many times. CDR3: CASSITDRAVSGELFF. The DNA for the CDR3 is TGTGCCAGCAGCATCACCGACAGGGCCGTGTCCGGGGAGCTGTTTTTT. The V and J genes are TRBV21-1 and TRBJ2-2; TRBD1 is taken as the D call from the table, unchecked against the DNA. TRBV21-1 is a listed pseudogene. The CDR3 contains 16 residues.

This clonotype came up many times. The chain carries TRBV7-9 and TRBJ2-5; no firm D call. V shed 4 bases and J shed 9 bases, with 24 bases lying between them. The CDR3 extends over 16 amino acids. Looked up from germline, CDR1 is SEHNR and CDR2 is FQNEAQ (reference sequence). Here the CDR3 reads CASSSANDKAPGSQYF. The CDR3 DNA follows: TGTGCCAGCAGCTCCGCCAATGACAAGGCCCCCGGGTCCCAGTACTTC.

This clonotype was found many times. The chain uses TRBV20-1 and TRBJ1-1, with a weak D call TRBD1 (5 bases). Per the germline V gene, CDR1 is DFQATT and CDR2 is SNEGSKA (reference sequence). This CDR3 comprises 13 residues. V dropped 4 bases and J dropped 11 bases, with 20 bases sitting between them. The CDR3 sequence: CSATRYTGTGAFF. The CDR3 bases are TGCAGTGCTACTCGTTACACAGGCACTGGGGCTTTCTTT.